What follows is one T cell receptor beta chain and its context. Losses at the gene ends were 3 bases for V and 4 bases for J; bases not matched to a gene: 1. Germline values: CDR1 DFQATT, CDR2 SNEGSKA (reference sequence). CDR3 size: 12 residues. The data are from a study of blood T cell repertoires in COVID-19. Study overall: Whether acute or convalescent, the COVID-19 samples came from the United States, Italy and Spain.

Clones were read by immunoSEQ multiplex PCR, and TCRdb kept only the in-frame ones, dropping some. The table lists 60,000 to 75,000 clones, about four fifths of them singletons. Sequenced material: peripheral blood. This sequence originates from a woman in her forties or fifties with active or convalescent COVID-19. This chain connects TRBV20-1 to TRBJ1-2, with 8 bases lining up with TRBD1. CDR3 sequence reads: CSASDRGYGYTF. CDR3 nucleotides: TGCAGTGCTAGTGACAGGGGCTATGGCTACACCTTC.